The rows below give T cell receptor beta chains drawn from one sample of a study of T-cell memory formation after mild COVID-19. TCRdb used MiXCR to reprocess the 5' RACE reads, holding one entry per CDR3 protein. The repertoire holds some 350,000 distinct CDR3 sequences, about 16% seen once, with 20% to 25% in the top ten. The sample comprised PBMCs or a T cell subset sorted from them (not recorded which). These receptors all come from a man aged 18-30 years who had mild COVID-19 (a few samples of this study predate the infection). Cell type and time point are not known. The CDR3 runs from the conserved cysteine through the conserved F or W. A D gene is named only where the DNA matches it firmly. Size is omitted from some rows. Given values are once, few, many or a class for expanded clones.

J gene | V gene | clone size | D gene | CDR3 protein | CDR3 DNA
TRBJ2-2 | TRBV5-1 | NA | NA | CASSLHQVGGELFF | TGCGCCAGCAGCCTGCACCAGGTGGGGGGGGAGCTGTTTTTT
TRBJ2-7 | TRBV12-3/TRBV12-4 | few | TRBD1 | CASRPSPGTGGDEQYF | TGTGCCAGCAGGCCAAGCCCCGGGACAGGGGGCGACGAGCAGTACTTC
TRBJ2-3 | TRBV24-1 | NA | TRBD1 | CATRATGDTDTQYF | TGTGCCACCAGGGCGACAGGGGATACAGATACGCAGTATTTT
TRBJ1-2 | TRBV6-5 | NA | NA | CASSYSRQSRGDGGYTF | TGTGCCAGCAGTTACTCGAGACAAAGTCGGGGCGATGGTGGCTACACCTTC
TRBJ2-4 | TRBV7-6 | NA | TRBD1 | CASSMGQGQNIQYF | TGTGCCAGCAGCATGGGACAGGGGCAAAACATTCAGTACTTC
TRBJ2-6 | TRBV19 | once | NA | CASTEYYGANVLTF | TGTGCCAGTACCGAATATTATGGGGCCAACGTCCTGACTTTC
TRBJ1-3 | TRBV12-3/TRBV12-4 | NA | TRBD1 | CASSDRDYSGNTIYF | TGTGCCAGCAGCGACAGGGACTACTCTGGAAACACCATATATTTT
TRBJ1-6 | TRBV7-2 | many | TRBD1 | CASSAGTGGPPLHF | TGTGCCAGCAGCGCCGGGACAGGGGGCCCACCCCTCCACTTT
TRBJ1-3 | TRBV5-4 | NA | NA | CASSWGGGTYGNTIYF | TGTGCCAGCAGCTGGGGCGGGGGGACGTACGGAAACACCATATATTTT
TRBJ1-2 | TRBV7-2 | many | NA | CASSLALTVYGYTF | TGTGCCAGCAGCTTAGCGCTTACTGTCTATGGCTACACCTTC
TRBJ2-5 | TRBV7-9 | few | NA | CASSWEETQYF | TGTGCCAGCAGCTGGGAGGAGACCCAGTACTTC
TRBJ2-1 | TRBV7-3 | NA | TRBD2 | CASSFRTSSPEQFF | TGTGCCAGCAGCTTCCGGACTAGCTCTCCTGAGCAGTTCTTC
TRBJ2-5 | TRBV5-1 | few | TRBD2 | CASSSLAGGTQETQYF | TGCGCCAGCAGCTCGCTAGCGGGGGGGACCCAAGAGACCCAGTACTTC
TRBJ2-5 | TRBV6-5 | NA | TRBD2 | CASTLSGAETQYF | TGTGCCAGCACCCTTAGCGGGGCAGAGACCCAGTACTTC
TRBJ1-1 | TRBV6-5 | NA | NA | CASRTYGEMNTEAFF | TGTGCCAGCAGAACTTACGGGGAGATGAACACTGAAGCTTTCTTT
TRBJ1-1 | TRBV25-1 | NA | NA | CASKRDTDRYTEAFF | TGTGCCAGCAAACGAGACACGGACAGATACACTGAAGCTTTCTTT
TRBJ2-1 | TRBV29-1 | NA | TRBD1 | CSVTRQGTLHNEQFF | TGCAGCGTCACGAGACAGGGGACCCTCCACAATGAGCAGTTCTTC
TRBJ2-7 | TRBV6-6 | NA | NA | CASTFDGRGAYEQYF | TGTGCCAGCACCTTCGACGGACGAGGGGCCTACGAGCAGTACTTC
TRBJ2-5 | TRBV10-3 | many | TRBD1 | CAISEGTGGLETQYF | TGTGCCATCAGTGAGGGGACAGGGGGATTGGAGACCCAGTACTTC
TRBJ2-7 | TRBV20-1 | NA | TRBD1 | CSAILPGQGGEQYF | TGCAGTGCTATTCTACCGGGACAGGGGGGCGAGCAGTACTTC
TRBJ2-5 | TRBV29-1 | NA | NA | CSVTEQETQYF | TGCAGCGTTACCGAACAAGAGACCCAGTACTTC
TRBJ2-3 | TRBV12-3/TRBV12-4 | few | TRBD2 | CASSLAQASGVSTDTQYF | TGTGCCAGCAGTTTAGCGCAGGCTAGCGGGGTTAGCACAGATACGCAGTATTTT
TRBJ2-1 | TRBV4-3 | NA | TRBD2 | CASSQDAPLAGDEQFF | TGCGCCAGCAGCCAAGATGCCCCTCTAGCGGGGGACGAGCAGTTCTTC
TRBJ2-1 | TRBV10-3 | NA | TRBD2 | CAISEGLATHSYNEQFF | TGTGCCATCAGTGAGGGACTAGCGACACACTCCTACAATGAGCAGTTCTTC
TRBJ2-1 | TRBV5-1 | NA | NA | CASSETGQSSYNEQFF | TGCGCCAGCAGCGAGACAGGACAAAGCTCCTACAATGAGCAGTTCTTC
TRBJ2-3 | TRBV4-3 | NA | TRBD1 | CASSHLQGASDTQYF | TGCGCCAGCAGCCATCTGCAGGGGGCGTCAGATACGCAGTATTTT
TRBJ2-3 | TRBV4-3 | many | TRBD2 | CASSQERGVAGQTQYF | TGCGCCAGCAGCCAAGAGCGGGGGGTAGCTGGGCAGACGCAGTATTTT